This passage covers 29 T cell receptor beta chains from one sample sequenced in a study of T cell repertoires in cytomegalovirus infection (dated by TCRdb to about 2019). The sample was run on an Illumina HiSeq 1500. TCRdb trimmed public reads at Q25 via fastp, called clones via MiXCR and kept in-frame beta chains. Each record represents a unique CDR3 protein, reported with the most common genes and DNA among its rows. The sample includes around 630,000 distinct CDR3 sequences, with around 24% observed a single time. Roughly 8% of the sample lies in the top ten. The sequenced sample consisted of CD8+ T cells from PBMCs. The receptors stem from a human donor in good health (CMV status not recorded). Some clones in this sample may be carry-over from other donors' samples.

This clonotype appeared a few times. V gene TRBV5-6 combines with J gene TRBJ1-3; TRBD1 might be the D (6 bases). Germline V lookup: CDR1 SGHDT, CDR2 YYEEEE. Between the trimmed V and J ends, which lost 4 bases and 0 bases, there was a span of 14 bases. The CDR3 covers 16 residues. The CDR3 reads CASSGDTGYSGNTIYF. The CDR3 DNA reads TGTGCCAGCAGCGGGGACACCGGTTACTCTGGAAACACCATATATTTT.

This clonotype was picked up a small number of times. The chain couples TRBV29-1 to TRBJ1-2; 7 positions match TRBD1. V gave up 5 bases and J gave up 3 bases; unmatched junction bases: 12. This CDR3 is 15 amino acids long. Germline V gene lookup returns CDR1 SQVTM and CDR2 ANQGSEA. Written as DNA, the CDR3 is TGCAGCGTTACCTTACCAGGGGGAAGAGACTATGGCTACACCTTC. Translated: CSVTLPGGRDYGYTF.

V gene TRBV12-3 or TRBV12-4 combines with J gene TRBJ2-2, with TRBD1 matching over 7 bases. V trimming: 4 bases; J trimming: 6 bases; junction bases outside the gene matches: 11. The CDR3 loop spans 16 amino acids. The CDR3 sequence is CASSSTGEVRSGELFF. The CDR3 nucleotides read TGTGCCAGCAGTTCCACAGGGGAAGTGAGATCCGGGGAGCTGTTTTTT.

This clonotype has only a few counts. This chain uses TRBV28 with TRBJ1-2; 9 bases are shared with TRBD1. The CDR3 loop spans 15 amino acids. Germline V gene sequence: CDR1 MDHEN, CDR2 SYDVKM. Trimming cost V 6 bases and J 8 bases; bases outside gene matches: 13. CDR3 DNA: TGTGCCAGCAGGACCACAGGGGGCTCTCTGGACGGCTACACCTTC. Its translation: CASRTTGGSLDGYTF.

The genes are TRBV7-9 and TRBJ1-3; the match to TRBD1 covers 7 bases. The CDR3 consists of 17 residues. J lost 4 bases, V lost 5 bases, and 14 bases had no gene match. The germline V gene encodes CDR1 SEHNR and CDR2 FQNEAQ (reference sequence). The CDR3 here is CASSGSTDRSFGNTIYF. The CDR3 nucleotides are TGTGCCAGCAGCGGATCGACGGACAGGTCGTTCGGAAACACCATATATTTT.

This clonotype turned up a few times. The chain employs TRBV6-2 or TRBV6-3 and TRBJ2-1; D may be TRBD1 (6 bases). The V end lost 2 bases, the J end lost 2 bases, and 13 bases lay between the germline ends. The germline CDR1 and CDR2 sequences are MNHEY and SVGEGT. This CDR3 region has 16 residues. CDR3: CASSYRSGEAYNEQFF. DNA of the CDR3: TGTGCCAGCAGTTACAGATCAGGGGAAGCCTACAATGAGCAGTTCTTC.

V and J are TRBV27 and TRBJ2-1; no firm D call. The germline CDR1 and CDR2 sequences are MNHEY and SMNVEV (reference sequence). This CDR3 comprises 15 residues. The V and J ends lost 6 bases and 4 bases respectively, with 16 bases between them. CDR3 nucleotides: TGTGCCAGCAGCTACCCCGAGGTGGGGTACAATGAGCAGTTCTTC. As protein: CASSYPEVGYNEQFF.

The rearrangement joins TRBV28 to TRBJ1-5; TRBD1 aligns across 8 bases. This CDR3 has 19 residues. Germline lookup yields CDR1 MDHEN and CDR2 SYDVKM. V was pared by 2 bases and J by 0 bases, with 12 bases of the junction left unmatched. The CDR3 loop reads CASSLRVQGGVYSNQPQHF. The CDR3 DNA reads TGTGCCAGCAGTTTAAGGGTACAGGGGGGCGTTTATAGCAATCAGCCCCAGCATTTT.

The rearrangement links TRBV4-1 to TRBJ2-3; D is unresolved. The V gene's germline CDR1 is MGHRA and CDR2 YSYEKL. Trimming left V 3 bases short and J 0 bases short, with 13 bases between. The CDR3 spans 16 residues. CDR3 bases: TGCGCCAGCAGCCACAAAGAAGACTCTAGCACAGATACGCAGTATTTT. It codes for CASSHKEDSSTDTQYF.

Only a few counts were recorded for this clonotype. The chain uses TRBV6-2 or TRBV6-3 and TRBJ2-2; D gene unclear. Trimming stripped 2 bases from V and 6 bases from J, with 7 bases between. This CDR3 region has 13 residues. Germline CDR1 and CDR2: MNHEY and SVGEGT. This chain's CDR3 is CASSYGSSGELFF. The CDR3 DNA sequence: TGTGCCAGCAGTTACGGGTCTTCCGGGGAGCTGTTTTTT.

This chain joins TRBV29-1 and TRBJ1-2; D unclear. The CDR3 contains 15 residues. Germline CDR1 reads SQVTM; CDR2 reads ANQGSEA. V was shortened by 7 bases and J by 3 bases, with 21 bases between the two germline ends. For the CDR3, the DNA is TGCAGCGCTCTCCCGCGGGTAGGGAGGTACTATGGCTACACCTTC. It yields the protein CSALPRVGRYYGYTF. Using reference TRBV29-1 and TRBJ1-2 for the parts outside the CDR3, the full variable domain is SAVISQKPSRDICQRGTSLTIQCQVDSQVTMMFWYRQQPGQSLTLIATANQGSEATYESGFVIDKFPISRPNLTFSTLTVSNMSPEDSSIYLCSALPRVGRYYGYTFGSGTRLTVV.

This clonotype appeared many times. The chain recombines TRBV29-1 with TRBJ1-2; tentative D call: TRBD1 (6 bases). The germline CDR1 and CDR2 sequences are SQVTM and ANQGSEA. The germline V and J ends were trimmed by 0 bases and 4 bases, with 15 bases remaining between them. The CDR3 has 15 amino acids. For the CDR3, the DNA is TGCAGCGTTGAAGAGCCCGACAGGTTAATCTATGGCTACACCTTC. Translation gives CSVEEPDRLIYGYTF.

CDR3 coding DNA: TGCAGCGTCGGGACAGGTGGAAGCAATCAGCCCCAGCATTTT. It specifies CSVGTGGSNQPQHF. The J gene is TRBJ1-5, the V gene TRBV29-1; TRBD1 aligns across 8 bases. The CDR3 runs to 14 residues. Trimming cost V 6 bases and J 1 base; bases outside gene matches: 5. Germline V gene lookup returns CDR1 SQVTM and CDR2 ANQGSEA.

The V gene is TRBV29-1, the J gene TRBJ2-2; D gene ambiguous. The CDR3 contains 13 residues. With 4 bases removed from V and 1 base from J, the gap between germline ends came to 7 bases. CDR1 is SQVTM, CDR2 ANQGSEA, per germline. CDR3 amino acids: CSVVSGNTGELFF. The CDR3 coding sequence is TGCAGCGTTGTTTCTGGGAACACCGGGGAGCTGTTTTTT.

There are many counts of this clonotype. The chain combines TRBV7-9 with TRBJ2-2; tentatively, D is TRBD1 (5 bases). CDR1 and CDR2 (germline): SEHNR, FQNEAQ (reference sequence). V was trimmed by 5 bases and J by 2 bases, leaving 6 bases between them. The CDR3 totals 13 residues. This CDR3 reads CASSQGNTGELFF. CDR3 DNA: TGTGCCAGCAGCCAGGGCAACACCGGGGAGCTGTTTTTT.

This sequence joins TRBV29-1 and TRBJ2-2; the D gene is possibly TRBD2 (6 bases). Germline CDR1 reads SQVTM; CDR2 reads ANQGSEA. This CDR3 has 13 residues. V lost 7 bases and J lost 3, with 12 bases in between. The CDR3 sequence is CSAPRGDTGELFF. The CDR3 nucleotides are TGCAGCGCTCCGCGGGGCGACACCGGGGAGCTGTTTTTT.

The CDR3 is CSVERDNGYTF. The CDR3 region has the DNA TGCAGCGTTGAACGGGACAATGGCTACACCTTC. The chain joins TRBV29-1 to TRBJ1-2, with TRBD1 as a possible D gene (6 bases). The CDR3 spans 11 residues. Trimming took off 2 bases at V and 6 bases at J, with 7 bases between the two ends. In germline, CDR1 is SQVTM, CDR2 ANQGSEA. Using reference TRBV29-1 and TRBJ1-2 for the parts outside the CDR3, the full variable domain is SAVISQKPSRDICQRGTSLTIQCQVDSQVTMMFWYRQQPGQSLTLIATANQGSEATYESGFVIDKFPISRPNLTFSTLTVSNMSPEDSSIYLCSVERDNGYTFGSGTRLTVV.

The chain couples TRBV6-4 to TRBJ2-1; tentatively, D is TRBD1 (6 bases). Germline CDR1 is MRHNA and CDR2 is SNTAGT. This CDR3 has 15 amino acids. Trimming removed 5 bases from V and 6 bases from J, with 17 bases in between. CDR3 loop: CASSRVQGSRNEQFF. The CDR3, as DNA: TGTGCCAGCAGTCGAGTCCAGGGGAGCCGCAATGAGCAGTTCTTC.

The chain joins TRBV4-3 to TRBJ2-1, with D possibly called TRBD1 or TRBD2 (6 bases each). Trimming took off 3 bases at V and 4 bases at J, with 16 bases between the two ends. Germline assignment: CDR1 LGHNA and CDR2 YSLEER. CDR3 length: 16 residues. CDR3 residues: CASSQGLTGAYNEQFF. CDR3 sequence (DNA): TGCGCCAGCAGCCAGGGTTTGACGGGGGCGTACAATGAGCAGTTCTTC.

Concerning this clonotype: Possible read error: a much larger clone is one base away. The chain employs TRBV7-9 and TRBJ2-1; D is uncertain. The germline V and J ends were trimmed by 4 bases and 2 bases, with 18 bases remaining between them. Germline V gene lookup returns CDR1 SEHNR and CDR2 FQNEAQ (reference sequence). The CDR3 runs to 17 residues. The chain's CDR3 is CASSYKIRHNAYNEQFF. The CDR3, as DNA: TGTGCCAGCAGCTATAAAATACGACATAACGCCTACAATGAGCAGTTCTTC.

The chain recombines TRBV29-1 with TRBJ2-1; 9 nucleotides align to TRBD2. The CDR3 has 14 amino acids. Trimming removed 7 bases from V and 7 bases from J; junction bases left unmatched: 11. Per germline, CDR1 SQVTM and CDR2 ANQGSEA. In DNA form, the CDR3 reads TGCAGCGCTGGAAGGCTAGCGGGGAATAATGAGCAGTTCTTC. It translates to CSAGRLAGNNEQFF.

In nucleotides, the CDR3 is TGTGCCAGCAGTTCAGGGGGGTTGTCAGATACGCAGTATTTT. This translates into CASSSGGLSDTQYF. This chain connects TRBV12-3 or TRBV12-4 to TRBJ2-3; D is perhaps TRBD1 (7 bases). CDR3 length: 14 residues. The V end was cut by 4 bases, the J end by 4 bases, with 12 bases between.

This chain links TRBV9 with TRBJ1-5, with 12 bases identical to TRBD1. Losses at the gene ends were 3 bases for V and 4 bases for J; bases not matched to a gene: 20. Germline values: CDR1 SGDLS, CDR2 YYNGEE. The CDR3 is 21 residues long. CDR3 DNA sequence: TGTGCCAGCAGCGAGCCACGCCGGGACAGGGGGCGAATGTTAAGGAATCAGCCCCAGCATTTT. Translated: CASSEPRRDRGRMLRNQPQHF.

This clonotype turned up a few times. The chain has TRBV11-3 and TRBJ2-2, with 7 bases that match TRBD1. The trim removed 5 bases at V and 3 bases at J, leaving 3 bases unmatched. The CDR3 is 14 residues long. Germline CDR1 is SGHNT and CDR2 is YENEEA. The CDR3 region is CASSARGYTGELFF. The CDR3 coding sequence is TGTGCCAGCAGCGCCAGGGGGTACACCGGGGAGCTGTTTTTT.

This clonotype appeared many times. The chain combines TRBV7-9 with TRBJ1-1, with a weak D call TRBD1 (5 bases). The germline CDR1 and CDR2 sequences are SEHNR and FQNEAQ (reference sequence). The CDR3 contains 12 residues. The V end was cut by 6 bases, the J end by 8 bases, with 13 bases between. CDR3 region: CASRRGAEEAFF. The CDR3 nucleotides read TGTGCCAGCAGGAGAGGGGCGGAAGAAGCTTTCTTT. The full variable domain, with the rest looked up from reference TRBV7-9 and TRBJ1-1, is DTGVSQNPRHKITKRGQNVTFRCDPISEHNRLYWYRQTLGQGPEFLTYFQNEAQLEKSRLLSDRFSAERPKGSFSTLEIQRTEQGDSAMYLCASRRGAEEAFFGQGTRLTVV.

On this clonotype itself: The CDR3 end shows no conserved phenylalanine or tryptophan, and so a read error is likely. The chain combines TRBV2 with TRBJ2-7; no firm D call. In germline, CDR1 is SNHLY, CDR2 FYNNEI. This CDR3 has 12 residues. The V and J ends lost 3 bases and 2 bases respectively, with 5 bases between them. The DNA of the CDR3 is TGTGCCAGCAGTGAGCAGCCCTACGAGCAGTACATC. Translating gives CASSEQPYEQYI.

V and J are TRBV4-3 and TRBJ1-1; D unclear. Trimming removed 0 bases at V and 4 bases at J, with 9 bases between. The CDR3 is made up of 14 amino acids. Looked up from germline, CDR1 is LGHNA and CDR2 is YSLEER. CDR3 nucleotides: TGCGCCAGCAGCCAAGATTCCCTCGGCACTGAAGCTTTCTTT. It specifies CASSQDSLGTEAFF.

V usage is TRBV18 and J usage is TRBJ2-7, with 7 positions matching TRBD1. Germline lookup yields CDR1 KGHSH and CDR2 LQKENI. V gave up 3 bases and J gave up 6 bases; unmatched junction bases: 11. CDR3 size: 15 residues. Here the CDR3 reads CASSPVPGQTGEQYV. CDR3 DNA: TGTGCCAGCTCACCGGTCCCGGGACAGACGGGCGAGCAGTACGTC.

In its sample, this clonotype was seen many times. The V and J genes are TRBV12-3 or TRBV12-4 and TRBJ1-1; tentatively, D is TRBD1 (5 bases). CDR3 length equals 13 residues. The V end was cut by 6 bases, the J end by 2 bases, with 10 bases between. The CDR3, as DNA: TGTGCCAGCAGATGGGGCACCAACACTGAAGCTTTCTTT. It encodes CASRWGTNTEAFF.